A single sample gave rise to the 15 T cell receptor beta chains below, sequenced in a study of vaccination and CD4 T cells after COVID-19. Time point described: late sampling 161 to 241 days after vaccination in three convalescent patients. TCRdb independently ran MiXCR on the PCR reads; one entry per CDR3 protein. The data show some 29,000 distinct CDR3 sequences, 45% to 55% seen once. Sequenced here: CD4+ T cells from blood, sampled about 7 months after SARS-CoV-2 vaccination. These receptor sequences come from a human donor who had recovered from COVID-19.

The rearrangement joins TRBV2 to TRBJ2-7; D might be TRBD2 (5 bases). This CDR3 has 14 amino acids. Germline CDR1 is SNHLY and CDR2 is FYNNEI. The ends were cut back, 10 bases at V and 3 bases at J, with 19 bases in the middle. Here the CDR3 reads CATQVGPGNYEQYF. In nucleotides, the CDR3 is TGTGCCACCCAGGTTGGACCGGGGAACTACGAGCAGTACTTC.

This clonotype occurred a few times. This chain links TRBV18 with TRBJ2-7; 9 nucleotides align to TRBD1. The CDR3 spans 14 residues. V lost 3 bases and J lost 3; bases outside the gene matches: 3. The V gene's germline CDR1 is KGHSH and CDR2 LQKENI. The CDR3 nucleotides are TGTGCCAGCTCACCCCAGGACAGGGGCTACGAGCAGTACTTC. Translated: CASSPQDRGYEQYF.

This chain uses TRBV6-2 or TRBV6-3 with TRBJ1-5; a weak D match, TRBD1 (6 bases). The CDR3 consists of 15 residues. Germline V gives CDR1 MNHEY, CDR2 SVGEGT. Trimming cost V 8 bases and J 5 bases, with 19 bases left between them. The CDR3 here is CASGDPGQGHQPQHF. The CDR3 nucleotides are TGTGCCAGCGGGGACCCGGGACAAGGACATCAGCCCCAGCATTTT.

This clonotype was detected a few times. The gene calls are TRBV9 and TRBJ2-7, with a tentative D call TRBD1 (6 bases). V lost 1 base and J 7 bases, leaving 9 bases between the germline ends. CDR3 length equals 12 residues. From germline, CDR1 is SGDLS and CDR2 YYNGEE. The chain's CDR3 is CASSVQGREQYF. CDR3 in DNA: TGTGCCAGCAGCGTACAGGGGAGAGAGCAGTACTTC.

V is TRBV20-1 and J is TRBJ2-7; D may be TRBD1 or TRBD2 (6 bases each). Trimming cost V 0 bases and J 1 base, with 16 bases left between them. This CDR3 is built from 16 residues. CDR1 DFQATT and CDR2 SNEGSKA come from the germline V gene (reference sequence). The CDR3 reads CSARDRGQGGSYEQYF. CDR3 nucleotides: TGCAGTGCTAGAGATCGGGGGCAGGGTGGGTCCTACGAGCAGTACTTC.

This clonotype was detected only a few times. The rearrangement joins TRBV6-1 to TRBJ1-2; unclear D gene. The germline gives CDR1 MNHNS, CDR2 SASEGT. V gave up 2 bases and J gave up 8 bases, with 12 bases separating them. The CDR3 covers 13 residues. CDR3 region: CASSELRVRGYTF. The DNA for the CDR3 is TGTGCCAGCAGTGAATTAAGGGTTCGCGGCTACACCTTC.

The CDR3 sequence: CSAIEGAAYEQYF. CDR3 DNA sequence: TGCAGTGCTATTGAGGGGGCAGCCTACGAGCAGTACTTC. The J gene is TRBJ2-7, the V gene TRBV20-1; 7 bases line up with TRBD1. After removal of 4 bases from V and 2 bases from J, the junction contained 5 bases not matched to a gene. This CDR3 contains 13 residues. Germline V lookup: CDR1 DFQATT, CDR2 SNEGSKA (reference sequence).

The J gene is TRBJ2-5, the V gene TRBV21-1; the table's D gene call, TRBD2, was not cross checked with the DNA. TRBV21-1 is a pseudogene locus. The CDR3 contains 15 residues. As DNA, the CDR3 is TGTGCCAGGCAACCTACTCTAGCGGGGCGGGAGACCCAGTACTTC. Amino acids: CARQPTLAGRETQYF.

V usage is TRBV6-5 and J usage is TRBJ2-5; 8 bases agree with TRBD2. Unmatched junction bases numbered 7, after V lost 1 base and J lost 3 bases. The CDR3 extends over 16 amino acids. Germline lookup yields CDR1 MNHEY and CDR2 SVGAGI. CDR3 region: CASSYFWAGGKETQYF. DNA for the CDR3: TGTGCCAGCAGTTACTTTTGGGCGGGGGGAAAAGAGACCCAGTACTTC.

The table lists this clonotype with a few counts. This chain connects TRBV20-1 to TRBJ1-2; unclear D gene. This CDR3 is 16 amino acids long. The germline CDR1 and CDR2 sequences are DFQATT and SNEGSKA (reference sequence). V was cut by 1 base and J by 3 bases, with 18 bases left in between. The CDR3 DNA sequence: TGCAGTGCTAGAGTTCCCGTGGCAGGACGATACTATGGCTACACCTTC. Residues: CSARVPVAGRYYGYTF.

The chain combines TRBV7-9 with TRBJ2-3; the D is unclear. The CDR3 contains 12 residues. The V end was cut by 8 bases, the J end by 1 base, with 7 bases between. Germline-derived CDR1 and CDR2 are SEHNR and FQNEAQ (reference sequence). CDR3 protein: CASGVGTDTQYF. Here the CDR3 DNA reads TGTGCCAGCGGCGTGGGCACAGATACGCAGTATTTT.

V and J are TRBV2 and TRBJ2-5; 10 bases are shared with TRBD2. Losses at the gene ends were 10 bases for V and 2 bases for J; bases not matched to a gene: 31. Germline CDR1 is SNHLY and CDR2 is FYNNEI. The CDR3 has 22 residues. CDR3 protein: CATRGPTQLGTSEVQEQETQYF. The CDR3 nucleotides are TGTGCCACCAGGGGCCCTACACAGCTAGGGACTAGCGAAGTACAGGAACAAGAGACCCAGTACTTC. The variable domain in full, completed from reference TRBV2 and TRBJ2-5, reads EPEVTQTPSHQVTQMGQEVILRCVPISNHLYFYWYRQILGQKVEFLVSFYNNEISEKSEIFDDQFSVERPDGSNFTLKIRSTKLEDSAMYFCATRGPTQLGTSEVQEQETQYFGPGTRLLVL.

This clonotype came up a few times. The gene calls are TRBV27 and TRBJ2-5; 8 nucleotides align to TRBD1. This CDR3 contains 15 residues. The ends lost 5 bases at V and 4 bases at J; junction bases unmatched: 9. CDR1 is MNHEY, CDR2 SMNVEV, per germline (reference sequence). The CDR3 DNA follows: TGTGCCAGCAGTCCACGGACAGGGAAGGGAGAGACCCAGTACTTC. This gives the protein CASSPRTGKGETQYF.

V gene TRBV4-3 combines with J gene TRBJ2-2; TRBD2 aligns across 14 bases. This CDR3 has 19 amino acids. V shed 2 bases, J shed 2 bases, and the junction held 7 bases outside the gene matches. CDR1 is LGHNA and CDR2 is YSLEER in the germline V gene. CDR3 region: CASSQLSGLAGANTGELFF. The CDR3 DNA reads as TGCGCCAGCAGCCAACTTTCGGGACTAGCGGGAGCCAACACCGGGGAGCTGTTTTTT.

The J gene is TRBJ1-1, the V gene TRBV6-4, with TRBD1 matching 8 bases. CDR3 length equals 13 residues. V lost 6 bases, J lost 3 bases, and 3 bases stayed unmatched. Germline V gene lookup returns CDR1 MRHNA and CDR2 SNTAGT. CDR3 nucleotides: TGTGCCAGCAGCCCGACAGGGGACACTGAAGCTTTCTTT. This gives the protein CASSPTGDTEAFF.